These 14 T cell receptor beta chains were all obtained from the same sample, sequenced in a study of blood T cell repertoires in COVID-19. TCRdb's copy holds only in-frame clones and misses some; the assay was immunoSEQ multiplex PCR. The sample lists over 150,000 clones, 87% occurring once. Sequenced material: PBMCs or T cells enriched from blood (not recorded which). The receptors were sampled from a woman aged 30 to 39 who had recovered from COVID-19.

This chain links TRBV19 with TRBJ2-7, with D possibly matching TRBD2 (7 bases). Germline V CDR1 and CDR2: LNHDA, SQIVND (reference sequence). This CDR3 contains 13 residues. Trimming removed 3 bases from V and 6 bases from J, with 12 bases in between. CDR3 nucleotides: TGTGCCAGTAGTATCGGGGGGCGCGTCGAGCAGTACTTC. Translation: CASSIGGRVEQYF.

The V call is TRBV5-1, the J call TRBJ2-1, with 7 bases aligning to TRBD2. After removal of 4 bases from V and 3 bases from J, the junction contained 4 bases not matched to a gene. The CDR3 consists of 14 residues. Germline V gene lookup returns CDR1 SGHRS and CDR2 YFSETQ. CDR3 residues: CASSVSSGYNEQFF. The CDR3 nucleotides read TGCGCCAGCAGCGTGTCTAGCGGCTACAATGAGCAGTTCTTC.

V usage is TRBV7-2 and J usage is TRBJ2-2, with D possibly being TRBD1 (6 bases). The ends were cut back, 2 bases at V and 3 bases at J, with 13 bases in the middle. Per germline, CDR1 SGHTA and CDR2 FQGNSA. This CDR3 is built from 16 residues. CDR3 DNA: TGTGCCAGCAGCTTATTAAGGGGGAGAGACACCGGGGAGCTGTTTTTT. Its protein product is CASSLLRGRDTGELFF.

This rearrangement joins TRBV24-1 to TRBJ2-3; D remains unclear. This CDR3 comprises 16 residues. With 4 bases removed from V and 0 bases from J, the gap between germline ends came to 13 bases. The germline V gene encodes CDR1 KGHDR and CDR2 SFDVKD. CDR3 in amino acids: CATSDARSPSTDTQYF. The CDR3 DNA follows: TGTGCCACCAGTGACGCCAGGTCCCCCAGCACAGATACGCAGTATTTT.

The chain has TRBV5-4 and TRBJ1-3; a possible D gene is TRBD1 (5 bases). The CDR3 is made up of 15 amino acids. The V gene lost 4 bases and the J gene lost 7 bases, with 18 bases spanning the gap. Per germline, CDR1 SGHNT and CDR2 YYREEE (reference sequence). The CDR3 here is CASSGTGTGVNTIYF. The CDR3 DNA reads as TGTGCCAGCAGCGGTACCGGGACGGGAGTCAACACCATATATTTT. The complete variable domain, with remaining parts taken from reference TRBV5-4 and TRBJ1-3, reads ETGVTQSPTHLIKTRGQQVTLRCSSQSGHNTVSWYQQALGQGPQFIFQYYREEENGRGNFPPRFSGLQFPNYSSELNVNALELDDSALYLCASSGTGTGVNTIYFGEGSWLTVV.

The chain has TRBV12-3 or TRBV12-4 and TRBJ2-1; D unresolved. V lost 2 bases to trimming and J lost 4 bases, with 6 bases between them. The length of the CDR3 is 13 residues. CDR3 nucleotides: TGTGCCAGCAGTTTATCGGTTTACAATGAGCAGTTCTTC. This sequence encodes CASSLSVYNEQFF.

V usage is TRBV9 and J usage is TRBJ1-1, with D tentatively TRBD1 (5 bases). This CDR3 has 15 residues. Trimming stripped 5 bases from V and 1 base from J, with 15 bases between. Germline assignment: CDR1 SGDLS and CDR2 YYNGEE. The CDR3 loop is CASSTREGANTEAFF. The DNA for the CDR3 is TGTGCCAGCAGTACCAGGGAAGGCGCGAACACTGAAGCTTTCTTT. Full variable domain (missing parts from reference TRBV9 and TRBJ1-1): DSGVTQTPKHLITATGQRVTLRCSPRSGDLSVYWYQQSLDQGLQFLIQYYNGEERAKGNILERFSAQQFPDLHSELNLSSLELGDSALYFCASSTREGANTEAFFGQGTRLTVV.

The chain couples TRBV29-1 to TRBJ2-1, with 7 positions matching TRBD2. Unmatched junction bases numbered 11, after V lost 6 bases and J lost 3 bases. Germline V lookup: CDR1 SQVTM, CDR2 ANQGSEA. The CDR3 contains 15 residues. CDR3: CSVSASAGDYNEQFF. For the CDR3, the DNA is TGCAGCGTGTCGGCGTCCGCGGGGGACTACAATGAGCAGTTCTTC.

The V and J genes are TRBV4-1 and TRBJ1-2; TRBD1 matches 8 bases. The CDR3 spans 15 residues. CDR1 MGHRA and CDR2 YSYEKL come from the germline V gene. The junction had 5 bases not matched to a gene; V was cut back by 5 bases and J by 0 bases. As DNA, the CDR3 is TGCGCCAGCAGCGATCGGACAGGGACTAACTATGGCTACACCTTC. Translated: CASSDRTGTNYGYTF.

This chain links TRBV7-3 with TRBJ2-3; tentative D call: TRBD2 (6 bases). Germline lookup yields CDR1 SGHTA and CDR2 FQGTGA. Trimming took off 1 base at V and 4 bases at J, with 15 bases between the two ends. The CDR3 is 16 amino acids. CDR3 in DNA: TGTGCCAGCAGCTTAATGTCCCGGGAGAGCTCAGATACGCAGTATTTT. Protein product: CASSLMSRESSDTQYF.

The CDR3 region has the DNA TGTGCCAGCAGCCCCCGCTACGAGCAGTACTTC. Translation: CASSPRYEQYF. The chain links TRBV2 to TRBJ2-7; D gene unclear. V was trimmed by 6 bases and J by 3 bases, leaving 6 bases between them. The length of the CDR3 is 11 residues. The germline V gene has CDR1 SNHLY and CDR2 FYNNEI.

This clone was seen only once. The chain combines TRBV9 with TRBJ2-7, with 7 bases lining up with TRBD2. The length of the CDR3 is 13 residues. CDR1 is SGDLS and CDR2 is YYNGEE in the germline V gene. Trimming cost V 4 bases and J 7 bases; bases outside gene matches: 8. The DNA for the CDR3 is TGTGCCAGCAGCCCCGGACTAGATCGGGAGCAGTACTTC. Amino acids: CASSPGLDREQYF.

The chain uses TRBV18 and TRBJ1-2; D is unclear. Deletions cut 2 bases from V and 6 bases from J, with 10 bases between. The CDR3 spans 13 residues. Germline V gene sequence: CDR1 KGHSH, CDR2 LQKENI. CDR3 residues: CASSPNPEDGYTF. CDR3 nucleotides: TGTGCCAGCTCACCAAATCCCGAGGATGGCTACACCTTC.

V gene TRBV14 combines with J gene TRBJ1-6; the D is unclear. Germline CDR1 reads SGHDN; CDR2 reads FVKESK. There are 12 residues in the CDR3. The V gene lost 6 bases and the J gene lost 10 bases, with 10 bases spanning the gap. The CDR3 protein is CASSLNNSPLHF. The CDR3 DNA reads TGTGCCAGCAGTCTTAACAACTCACCCCTCCACTTT. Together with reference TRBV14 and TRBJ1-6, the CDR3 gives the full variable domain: EAGVTQFPSHSVIEKGQTVTLRCDPISGHDNLYWYRRVMGKEIKFLLHFVKESKQDESGMPNNRFLAERTGGTYSTLKVQPAELEDSGVYFCASSLNNSPLHFGNGTRLTVT.